The text below deals with one T cell receptor (beta chain). Its specificity is not known. This CDR3 is built from 18 residues. Germline V gives CDR1 SGDLS, CDR2 YYNGEE. With 2 bases clipped from V and 0 bases from J, the junction kept 7 bases outside the gene matches. This entry is derived from a study of cytomegalovirus exposure and HLA in healthy donors. The PCR had 60 Vbeta and 13 Jbeta primers. Some clones are missing from TCRdb's copy, which holds only in-frame ones; the method was immunoSEQ multiplex PCR. The repertoire has roughly 100,000 clones, about 83% of them found once; the top ten carry approximately 6.1%. Study-level results: Sequencing depth across donors, presence/absence analyses assumed, was roughly uniform. Segments of the TCR beta V type were, in most cases, productive about 87% or about 30% of the time in an earlier analysis.

V usage is TRBV9 and J usage is TRBJ2-6, with 8 bases matching TRBD1. Material for sequencing was PBMCs. This TCR came from a man younger than 35 in good health and CMV-seronegative. Here the CDR3 DNA reads TGTGCCAGCAGCGTTGGACAGGGCCGGAACTCTGGGGCCAACGTCCTGACTTTC. It specifies CASSVGQGRNSGANVLTF.